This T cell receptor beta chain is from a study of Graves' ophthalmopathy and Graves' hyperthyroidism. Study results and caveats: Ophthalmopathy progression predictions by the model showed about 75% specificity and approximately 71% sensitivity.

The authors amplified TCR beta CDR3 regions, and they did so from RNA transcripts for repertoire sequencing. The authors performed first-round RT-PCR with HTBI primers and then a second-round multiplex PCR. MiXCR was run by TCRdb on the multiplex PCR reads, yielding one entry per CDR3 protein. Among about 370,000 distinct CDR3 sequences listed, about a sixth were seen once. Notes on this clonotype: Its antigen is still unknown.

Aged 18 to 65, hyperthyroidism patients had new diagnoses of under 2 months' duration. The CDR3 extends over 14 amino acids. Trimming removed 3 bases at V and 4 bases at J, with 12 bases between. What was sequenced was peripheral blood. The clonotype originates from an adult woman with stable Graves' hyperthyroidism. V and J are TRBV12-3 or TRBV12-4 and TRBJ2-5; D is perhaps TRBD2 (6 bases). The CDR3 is CASSLDGTLETQYF. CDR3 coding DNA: TGTGCCAGCAGTTTGGACGGGACTTTAGAGACCCAGTACTTC.